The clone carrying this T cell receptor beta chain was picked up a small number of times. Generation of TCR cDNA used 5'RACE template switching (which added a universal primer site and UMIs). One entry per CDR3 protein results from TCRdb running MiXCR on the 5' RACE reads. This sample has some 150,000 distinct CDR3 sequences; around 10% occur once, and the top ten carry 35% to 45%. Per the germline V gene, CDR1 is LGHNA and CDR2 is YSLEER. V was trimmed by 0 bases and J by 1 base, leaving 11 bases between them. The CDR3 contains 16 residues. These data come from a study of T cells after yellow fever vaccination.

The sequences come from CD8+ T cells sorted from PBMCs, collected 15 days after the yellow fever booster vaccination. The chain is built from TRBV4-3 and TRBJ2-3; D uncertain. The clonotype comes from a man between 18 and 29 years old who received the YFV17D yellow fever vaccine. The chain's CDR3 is CASSQEPDLRTDTQYF. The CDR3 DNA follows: TGCGCCAGCAGCCAAGAGCCGGACCTCCGCACAGATACGCAGTATTTT.